The TCR beta chain under discussion was sequenced for a study of blood T cell repertoires in COVID-19. Background on the study: T cells, B-cell-depleted T cells, or PBMCs supplied cDNA or gDNA.

Authors' processing steps: Estimation of nucleated cell counts relied on the amplification of reference gene primers. The table came from immunoSEQ multiplex PCR; TCRdb's copy has only in-frame clones and leaves some out. Clone size and V and J calls were adopted from that table, with D and trimming inferred from the DNA. The sample has more than 300,000 clones, more than 75% seen once. Cohorts were based on clinical histories the participants reported. Germline V CDR1 and CDR2: MNHNS, SASEGT. CDR3 size: 12 residues. The V end was cut by 0 bases, the J end by 9 bases, with 8 bases between. The J gene is TRBJ2-5, the V gene TRBV6-1; a possible D gene is TRBD2 (6 bases). The receptor was derived from a woman aged 18-29 years who had recovered from COVID-19. Sequencing was carried out using PBMCs or T cells enriched from blood (not recorded which). The CDR3 DNA reads TGTGCCAGCAGTGAAGCGGGGGGTTCCCAGTACTTC. Residues: CASSEAGGSQYF.